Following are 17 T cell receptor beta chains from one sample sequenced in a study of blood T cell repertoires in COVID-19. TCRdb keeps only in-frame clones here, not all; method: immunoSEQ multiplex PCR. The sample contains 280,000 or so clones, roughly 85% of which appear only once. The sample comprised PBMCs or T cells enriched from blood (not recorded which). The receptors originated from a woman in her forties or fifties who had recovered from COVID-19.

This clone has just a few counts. Here the CDR3 reads CASSRTGGETQYF. CDR3 in DNA: TGTGCCAGCTCTAGGACAGGTGGCGAGACCCAGTACTTC. This chain links TRBV18 with TRBJ2-5; 7 positions agree with TRBD1. The CDR3 totals 13 residues. Germline assignment: CDR1 KGHSH and CDR2 LQKENI. V lost 6 bases and J lost 5; bases outside the gene matches: 6.

Here the CDR3 reads CASSLGGRRETQYF. The CDR3 DNA is TGTGCCAGCAGCTTAGGCGGGAGACGGGAGACCCAGTACTTC. The chain has TRBV7-2 and TRBJ2-5; 7 bases align to TRBD2. Trimming at V came to 1 base and at J to 5 bases, leaving 4 bases not matched to a gene. The CDR3 consists of 14 residues. The germline V gene has CDR1 SGHTA and CDR2 FQGNSA. The full variable domain, completed using reference TRBV7-2 and TRBJ2-5, is GAGVSQSPSNKVTEKGKDVELRCDPISGHTALYWYRQSLGQGLEFLIYFQGNSAPDKSGLPSDRFSAERTGGSVSTLTIQRTQQEDSAVYLCASSLGGRRETQYFGPGTRLLVL.

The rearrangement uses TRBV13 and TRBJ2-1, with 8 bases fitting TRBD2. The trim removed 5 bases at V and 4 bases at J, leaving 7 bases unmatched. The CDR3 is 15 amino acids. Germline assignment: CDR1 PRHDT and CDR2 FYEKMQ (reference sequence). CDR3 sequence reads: CASSIMVAGYNEQFF. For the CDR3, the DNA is TGTGCCAGCAGCATAATGGTAGCGGGATACAATGAGCAGTTCTTC.

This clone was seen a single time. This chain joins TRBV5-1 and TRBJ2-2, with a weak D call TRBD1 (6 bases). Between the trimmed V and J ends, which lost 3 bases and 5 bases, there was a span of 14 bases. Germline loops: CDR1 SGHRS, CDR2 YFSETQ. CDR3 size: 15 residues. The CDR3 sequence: CASSSGQGFTGELFF. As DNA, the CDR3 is TGCGCCAGCAGCTCTGGTCAGGGGTTTACCGGGGAGCTGTTTTTT.

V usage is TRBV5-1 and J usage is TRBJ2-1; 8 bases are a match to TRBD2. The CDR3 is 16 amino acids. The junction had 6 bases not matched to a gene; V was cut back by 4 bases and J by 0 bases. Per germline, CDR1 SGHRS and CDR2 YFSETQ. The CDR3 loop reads CASSVLADRSYNEQFF. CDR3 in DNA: TGCGCCAGCAGCGTACTAGCGGACCGCTCCTACAATGAGCAGTTCTTC.

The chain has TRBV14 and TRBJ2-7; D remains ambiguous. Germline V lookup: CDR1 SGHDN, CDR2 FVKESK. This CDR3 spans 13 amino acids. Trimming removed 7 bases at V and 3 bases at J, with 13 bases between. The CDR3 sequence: CASTDRVGYEQYF. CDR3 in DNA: TGTGCCAGCACCGACCGGGTAGGCTACGAGCAGTACTTC.

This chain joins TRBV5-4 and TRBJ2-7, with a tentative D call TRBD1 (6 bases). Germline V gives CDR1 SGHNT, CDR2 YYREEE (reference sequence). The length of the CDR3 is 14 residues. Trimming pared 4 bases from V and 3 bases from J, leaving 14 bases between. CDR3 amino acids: CASSNRQESYEQYF. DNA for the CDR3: TGTGCCAGCAGCAATAGACAGGAAAGCTACGAGCAGTACTTC.

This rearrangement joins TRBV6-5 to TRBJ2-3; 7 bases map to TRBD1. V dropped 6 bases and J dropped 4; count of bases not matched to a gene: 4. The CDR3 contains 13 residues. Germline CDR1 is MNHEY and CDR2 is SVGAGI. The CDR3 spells CASRGDSPDTQYF. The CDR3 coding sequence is TGTGCCAGCAGGGGGGACAGTCCAGATACGCAGTATTTT.

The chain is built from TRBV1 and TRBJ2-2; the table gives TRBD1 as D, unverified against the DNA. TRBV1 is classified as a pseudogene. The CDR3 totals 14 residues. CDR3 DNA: TGCACCAGCAGCCAAGGACAGGGAACCGGGGAGCTGTTTTTT. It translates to CTSSQGQGTGELFF.

CDR3: CASSLGHRVVNTEAFF. The CDR3, as DNA: TGTGCCAGCAGCTTAGGCCACAGGGTAGTGAACACTGAAGCTTTCTTT. J is TRBJ1-1 and V is TRBV7-2; possibly TRBD1 for D (6 bases). Germline-derived CDR1 and CDR2 are SGHTA and FQGNSA. There are 16 residues in the CDR3. V shed 1 base and J shed 0 bases, with 12 bases lying between them.

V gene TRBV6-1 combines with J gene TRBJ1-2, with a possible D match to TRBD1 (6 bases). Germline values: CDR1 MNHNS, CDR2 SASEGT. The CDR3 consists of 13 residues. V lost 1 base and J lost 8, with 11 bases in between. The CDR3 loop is CASSEGRTDGYTF. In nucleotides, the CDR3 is TGTGCCAGCAGTGAAGGAAGGACAGACGGCTACACCTTC.

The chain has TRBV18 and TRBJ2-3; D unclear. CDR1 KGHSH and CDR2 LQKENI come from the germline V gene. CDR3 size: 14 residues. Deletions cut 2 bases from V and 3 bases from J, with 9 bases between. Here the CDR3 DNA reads TGTGCCAGCTCACCAAACCTAGGAACAGATACGCAGTATTTT. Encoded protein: CASSPNLGTDTQYF.

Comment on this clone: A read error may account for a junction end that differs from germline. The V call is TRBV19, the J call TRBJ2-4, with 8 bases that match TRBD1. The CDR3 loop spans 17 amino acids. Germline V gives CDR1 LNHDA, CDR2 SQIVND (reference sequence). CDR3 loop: CAGSTRQGLRGENIQYF. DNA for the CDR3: TGTGCCGGTAGTACCAGACAGGGGTTACGAGGGGAAAACATTCAGTACTTC.

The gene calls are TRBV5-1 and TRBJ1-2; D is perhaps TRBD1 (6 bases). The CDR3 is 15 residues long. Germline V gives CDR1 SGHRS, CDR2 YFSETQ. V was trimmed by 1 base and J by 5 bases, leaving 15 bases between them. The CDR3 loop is CASSLRAGDRYGYTF. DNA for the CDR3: TGCGCCAGCAGCTTGAGGGCAGGGGATAGGTATGGCTACACCTTC.

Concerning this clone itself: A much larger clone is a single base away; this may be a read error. The CDR3 DNA follows: TGTGCCAGCAGCTTAGGACAGAACACTGAAGCTTTCTTT. Amino acid sequence: CASSLGQNTEAFF. This chain joins TRBV13 and TRBJ1-1; D is undetermined. V was shortened by 0 bases and J by 1 base, with 3 bases between the two germline ends. The CDR3 has 13 residues. CDR1 is PRHDT, CDR2 FYEKMQ, per germline (reference sequence).

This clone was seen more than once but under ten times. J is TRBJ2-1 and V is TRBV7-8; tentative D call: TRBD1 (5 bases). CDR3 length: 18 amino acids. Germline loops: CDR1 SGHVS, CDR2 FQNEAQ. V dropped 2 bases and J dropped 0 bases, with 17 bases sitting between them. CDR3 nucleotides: TGTGCCAGCAGCTTATCGTTATGGGGCAGGAGCTCCTACAATGAGCAGTTCTTC. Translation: CASSLSLWGRSSYNEQFF.

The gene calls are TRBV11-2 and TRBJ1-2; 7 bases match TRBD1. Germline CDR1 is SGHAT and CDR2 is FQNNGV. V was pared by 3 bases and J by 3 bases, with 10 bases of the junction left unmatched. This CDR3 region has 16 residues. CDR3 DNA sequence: TGTGCCAGCAGCTTCGCGACAGGGAGCGGCTACTATGGCTACACCTTC. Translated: CASSFATGSGYYGYTF.